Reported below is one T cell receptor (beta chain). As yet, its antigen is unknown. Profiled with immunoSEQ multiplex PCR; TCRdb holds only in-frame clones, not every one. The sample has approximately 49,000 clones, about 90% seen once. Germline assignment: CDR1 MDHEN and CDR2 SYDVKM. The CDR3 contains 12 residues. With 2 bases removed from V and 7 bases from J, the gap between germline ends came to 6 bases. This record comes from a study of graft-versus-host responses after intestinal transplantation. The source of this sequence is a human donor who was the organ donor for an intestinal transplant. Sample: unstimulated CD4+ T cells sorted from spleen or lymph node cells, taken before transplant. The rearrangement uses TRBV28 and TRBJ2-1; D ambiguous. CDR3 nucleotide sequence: TGTGCCAGCAGTTTAAACACGAATGAGCAGTTCTTC. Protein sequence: CASSLNTNEQFF.